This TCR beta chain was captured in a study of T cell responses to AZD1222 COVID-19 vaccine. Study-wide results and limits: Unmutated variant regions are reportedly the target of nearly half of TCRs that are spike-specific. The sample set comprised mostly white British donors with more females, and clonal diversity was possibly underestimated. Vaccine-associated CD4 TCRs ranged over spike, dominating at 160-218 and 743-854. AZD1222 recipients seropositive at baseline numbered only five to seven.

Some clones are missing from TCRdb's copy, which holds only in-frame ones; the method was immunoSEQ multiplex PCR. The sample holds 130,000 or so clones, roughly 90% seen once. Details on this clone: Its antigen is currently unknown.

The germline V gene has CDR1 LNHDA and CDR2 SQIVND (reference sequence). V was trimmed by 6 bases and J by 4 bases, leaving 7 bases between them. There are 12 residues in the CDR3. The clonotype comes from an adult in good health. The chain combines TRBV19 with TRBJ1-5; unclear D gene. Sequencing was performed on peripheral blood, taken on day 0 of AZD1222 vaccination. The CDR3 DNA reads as TGTGCCAGTAGGGACGGAAATCAGCCCCAGCATTTT. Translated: CASRDGNQPQHF.